These 6 T cell receptor beta chains were all obtained from the same sample, sequenced in a study of T-cell memory formation after mild COVID-19. TCRdb ran MiXCR on the 5' RACE reads and lists one entry per CDR3 protein. The table records about 290,000 distinct CDR3 sequences, more than 15% of them present only once. Material for sequencing was PBMCs or a T cell subset sorted from them (not recorded which). The receptors were sampled from a man between 18 and 29 years old who had mild COVID-19 (a few samples of this study predate the infection). Cell type and time point are not known.

This clonotype came up a few times. This sequence joins TRBV25-1 and TRBJ2-5; D possibly matches TRBD1 or TRBD2 (6 bases each). Germline loops: CDR1 MGHDK, CDR2 SYGVNS. The CDR3 has 14 amino acids. V was pared by 1 base and J by 5 bases, with 11 bases between. The CDR3 here is CASSESGGAETQYF. CDR3 coding DNA: TGTGCCAGCAGTGAATCCGGGGGCGCGGAGACCCAGTACTTC. Filled out from reference TRBV25-1 and TRBJ2-5, the complete variable domain reads EADIYQTPRYLVIGTGKKITLECSQTMGHDKMYWYQQDPGMELHLIHYSYGVNSTEKGDLSSESTVSRIRTEHFPLTLESARPSHTSQYLCASSESGGAETQYFGPGTRLLVL.

The chain has TRBV6-5 and TRBJ1-2, with D unresolved. This CDR3 has 15 amino acids. The V gene lost 0 bases and the J gene lost 5 bases, with 13 bases spanning the gap. Germline V gene sequence: CDR1 MNHEY, CDR2 SVGAGI. CDR3 loop: CASSYSPLLGYGYTF. The CDR3 nucleotides are TGTGCCAGCAGTTACTCACCCCTTCTTGGGTATGGCTACACCTTC.

The chain recombines TRBV7-2 with TRBJ1-5; no clear D gene. Germline V gene sequence: CDR1 SGHTA, CDR2 FQGNSA. V lost 0 bases, J lost 11 bases, and 14 bases lay in between. The CDR3 extends over 14 amino acids. CDR3 loop: CASSLALSGGSQHF. The CDR3 DNA reads as TGTGCCAGCAGCTTAGCCCTAAGTGGAGGGTCCCAGCATTTT.

The gene calls are TRBV7-8 and TRBJ1-1, with D unresolved. V dropped 5 bases and J dropped 6 bases, with 13 bases sitting between them. This CDR3 region has 13 residues. Germline V gene lookup returns CDR1 SGHVS and CDR2 FQNEAQ. The CDR3 DNA follows: TGTGCCAGCAGCAACTGGGGTCGCGCTGAAGCTTTCTTT. Its translation: CASSNWGRAEAFF.

The chain recombines TRBV7-6 with TRBJ2-3; 11 bases map to TRBD1. This CDR3 comprises 15 residues. CDR1 is SGHVS, CDR2 FNYEAQ, per germline. With 6 bases clipped from V and 5 bases from J, the junction kept 7 bases outside the gene matches. CDR3 coding DNA: TGTGCCAGCAGGATCGGACAGGGGGCTGTAGATACGCAGTATTTT. Protein product: CASRIGQGAVDTQYF.

The gene calls are TRBV5-8 and TRBJ2-1; 11 bases line up with TRBD2. CDR3 size: 15 residues. Germline V gives CDR1 SGHTS, CDR2 YDEGEE. V gave up 4 bases and J gave up 10 bases; unmatched junction bases: 10. The CDR3 loop is CASSIHSGGAQEQFF. DNA of the CDR3: TGTGCCAGCAGCATACATAGCGGGGGGGCCCAAGAGCAGTTCTTC.